This TCR beta chain was sequenced in a study of response to subunit inactivated influenza vaccine. The CDR3 consists of 16 residues. The junction had 12 bases not matched to a gene; V was cut back by 5 bases and J by 5 bases. Germline-derived CDR1 and CDR2 are SEHNR and FQNEAQ (reference sequence). MiXCR was run by TCRdb on the RT-PCR reads, yielding one entry per CDR3 protein. Of a few hundred thousand distinct CDR3 sequences listed, 22% are singletons. For this clonotype: Antigen specificity is unknown.

Study results and limitations: Each seasonal influenza vaccination, the authors suggested, recruits few new T cells.

The TCR sequence derives from a man aged 50 to 69 who received an inactivated influenza vaccine. The specimen was PBMCs from blood, collected roughly 20 months after vaccination. The chain combines TRBV7-9 with TRBJ2-1; TRBD1 aligns across 7 bases. This CDR3 is CASSPRVTGMNNEQFF. The CDR3 DNA is TGTGCCAGCAGCCCCAGGGTGACAGGGATGAACAATGAGCAGTTCTTC.